The 16 T cell receptor beta chains below all came from one sample that was sequenced in a study of T cell responses to AZD1222 COVID-19 vaccine. The table came from immunoSEQ multiplex PCR; TCRdb's copy has only in-frame clones and leaves some out. The sample has about 190,000 clones, just over 90% seen once; the top ten hold 0.99%. Material: peripheral blood, obtained on day 0 of AZD1222 vaccination. The receptors were gathered from an adult in good health.

This clone was seen just once. The gene calls are TRBV10-2 and TRBJ1-2; D is unresolved. The CDR3 runs to 15 residues. Germline CDR1 and CDR2: WSHSY and SAAADI. V was shortened by 10 bases and J by 5 bases, with 23 bases between the two germline ends. CDR3 sequence: CATISGRAPDYGYTF. The CDR3 coding sequence is TGCGCCACCATTTCCGGTAGGGCCCCGGATTATGGCTACACCTTC.

J is TRBJ2-7 and V is TRBV27; D might be TRBD1 (6 bases). The CDR3 contains 14 residues. CDR1 is MNHEY and CDR2 is SMNVEV in the germline V gene (reference sequence). Trimming stripped 4 bases from V and 3 bases from J, with 13 bases between. CDR3 sequence: CASSSSGVRYEQYF. In DNA, the CDR3 is TGTGCCAGCAGTTCCTCAGGGGTACGCTACGAGCAGTACTTC.

V and J are TRBV15 and TRBJ1-4; D remains unclear. The CDR3 length is 16 residues. Germline values: CDR1 LNHNV, CDR2 YYDKDF (reference sequence). V was clipped by 3 bases and J by 0 bases, with 11 bases between them. For the CDR3, the DNA is TGTGCCACCAGCAGGGTCCGAATTCCAACTAATGAAAAACTGTTTTTT. Its protein product is CATSRVRIPTNEKLFF. Based on the CDR3 plus reference TRBV15 and TRBJ1-4, the full variable domain is DAMVIQNPRYQVTQFGKPVTLSCSQTLNHNVMYWYQQKSSQAPKLLFHYYDKDFNNEADTPDNFQSRRPNTSFCFLDIRSPGLGDTAMYLCATSRVRIPTNEKLFFGSGTQLSVL.

The gene calls are TRBV28 and TRBJ2-1; 12 bases agree with TRBD2. V was pared by 5 bases and J by 8 bases, with 13 bases of the junction left unmatched. The CDR3 runs to 17 residues. From germline, CDR1 is MDHEN and CDR2 SYDVKM. DNA of the CDR3: TGTGCCAGCAGTGGGGGACTAGCGGGCCGGTCCGTGGATGAGCAGTTCTTC. Protein product: CASSGGLAGRSVDEQFF.

This chain joins TRBV11-3 and TRBJ1-3; D perhaps matches TRBD1 (5 bases). The CDR3 contains 16 residues. Germline CDR1 SGHNT, CDR2 YENEEA. Trimming stripped 3 bases from V and 2 bases from J, with 14 bases between. CDR3 region: CASSLGPVGAGNTIYF. The CDR3, as DNA: TGTGCCAGCAGCTTGGGGCCAGTGGGGGCTGGAAACACCATATATTTT. Full variable domain (rest looked up from reference TRBV11-3 and TRBJ1-3): EAGVVQSPRYKIIEKKQPVAFWCNPISGHNTLYWYLQNLGQGPELLIRYENEEAVDDSQLPKDRFSAERLKGVDSTLKIQPAELGDSAVYLCASSLGPVGAGNTIYFGEGSWLTVV.

The chain is built from TRBV7-9 and TRBJ1-1; 8 bases align to TRBD1. This CDR3 contains 15 residues. CDR1 SEHNR and CDR2 FQNEAQ come from the germline V gene (reference sequence). The V and J ends lost 2 bases and 5 bases, in that order; junction bases with no gene match: 7. The CDR3 sequence: CASSLSSGGGTEAFF. CDR3 sequence (DNA): TGTGCCAGCAGCTTATCGTCAGGGGGCGGGACTGAAGCTTTCTTT.

The chain links TRBV25-1 to TRBJ1-6; 7 bases map to TRBD1. This CDR3 has 14 amino acids. Germline values: CDR1 MGHDK, CDR2 SYGVNS. Germline trimming cut 4 bases from V and 7 bases from J; bases unmatched to any gene: 4. CDR3 region: CASSVGTANSPLHF. CDR3 nucleotide sequence: TGTGCCAGCAGTGTCGGGACAGCCAATTCACCCCTCCACTTT.

The J gene is TRBJ1-4, the V gene TRBV7-9; a weak D match, TRBD1 (5 bases). Germline V gene sequence: CDR1 SEHNR, CDR2 FQNEAQ (reference sequence). The CDR3 has 14 amino acids. V lost 2 bases, J lost 7 bases, and 11 bases lay in between. The CDR3 spells CASSLWDGGEKLFF. CDR3 sequence (DNA): TGTGCCAGCAGCTTATGGGATGGGGGTGAAAAACTGTTTTTT.

The genes are TRBV6-5 and TRBJ2-7, with 7 bases that match TRBD1. Germline CDR1 is MNHEY and CDR2 is SVGAGI. V gave up 3 bases and J gave up 9 bases; unmatched junction bases: 8. This CDR3 has 13 residues. For the CDR3, the DNA is TGTGCCAGCAGTTATCAACAGGGGAGAGGGCAGTACTTC. This sequence encodes CASSYQQGRGQYF.

The rearrangement links TRBV27 to TRBJ2-5, with D uncertain. V lost 3 bases and J 1 base, leaving 12 bases between the germline ends. Germline CDR1 reads MNHEY; CDR2 reads SMNVEV (reference sequence). The CDR3 consists of 15 residues. CDR3: CASSFLVESQETQYF. The CDR3 DNA follows: TGTGCCAGCAGTTTTCTAGTAGAGTCCCAAGAGACCCAGTACTTC.

This clone was picked up a small number of times. V gene TRBV11-1 combines with J gene TRBJ2-1; tentative D call: TRBD1 (5 bases). The V gene lost 1 base and the J gene lost 0 bases, with 10 bases spanning the gap. The germline V gene encodes CDR1 SGHAT and CDR2 FQDESV (reference sequence). The CDR3 spans 16 residues. The DNA of the CDR3 is TGTGCCAGCAGCTTAGAAAGGGGTGGCTCCTACAATGAGCAGTTCTTC. As protein: CASSLERGGSYNEQFF.

This chain uses TRBV10-3 with TRBJ2-2; no clear D. The V end was cut by 3 bases, the J end by 1 base, with 9 bases between. The CDR3 is 15 residues long. Germline CDR1 reads ENHRY; CDR2 reads SYGVKD. CDR3 sequence (DNA): TGTGCCATCAGTGACCTCCTGGAGAACACCGGGGAGCTGTTTTTT. This encodes CAISDLLENTGELFF.

The gene calls are TRBV19 and TRBJ1-2; a weak D match, TRBD1 (5 bases). Looked up from germline, CDR1 is LNHDA and CDR2 is SQIVND (reference sequence). CDR3 size: 13 residues. Trimming took 8 bases from V and 3 from J, leaving 13 bases between them. CDR3 bases: TGTGCCAGTTGGGAGGGGATTGACTATGGCTACACCTTC. Residues: CASWEGIDYGYTF. Complete variable domain (other parts from reference TRBV19 and TRBJ1-2): DGGITQSPKYLFRKEGQNVTLSCEQNLNHDAMYWYRQDPGQGLRLIYYSQIVNDFQKGDIAEGYSVSREKKESFPLTVTSAQKNPTAFYLCASWEGIDYGYTFGSGTRLTVV.

The V and J genes are TRBV5-1 and TRBJ1-4; D is undetermined. V was shortened by 0 bases and J by 0 bases, with 9 bases between the two germline ends. This CDR3 has 16 residues. CDR1 and CDR2 from the germline V gene are SGHRS and YFSETQ. The chain's CDR3 is CASSLGPHATNEKLFF. The CDR3 bases are TGCGCCAGCAGCTTGGGCCCTCATGCAACTAATGAAAAACTGTTTTTT.

Comment on this clone: The junction departs from the called germline gene at one end, perhaps through a read error. The J gene is TRBJ2-7, the V gene TRBV28; 9 bases are a match to TRBD1. This CDR3 is 14 amino acids long. Germline V gives CDR1 MDHEN, CDR2 SYDVKM. Here the CDR3 reads CASSPTGGGYGQYF. The CDR3 DNA sequence: TGTGCCAGCAGTCCTACAGGGGGCGGGTACGGGCAGTACTTC.

V usage is TRBV15 and J usage is TRBJ1-5, with D perhaps matching TRBD1 (6 bases). The CDR3 loop spans 15 amino acids. CDR1 and CDR2 from the germline V gene are LNHNV and YYDKDF (reference sequence). Deletions cut 7 bases from V and 0 bases from J, with 13 bases between. CDR3 residues: CATMDSRYSNQPQHF. CDR3 DNA: TGTGCCACCATGGACAGCAGATATAGCAATCAGCCCCAGCATTTT.